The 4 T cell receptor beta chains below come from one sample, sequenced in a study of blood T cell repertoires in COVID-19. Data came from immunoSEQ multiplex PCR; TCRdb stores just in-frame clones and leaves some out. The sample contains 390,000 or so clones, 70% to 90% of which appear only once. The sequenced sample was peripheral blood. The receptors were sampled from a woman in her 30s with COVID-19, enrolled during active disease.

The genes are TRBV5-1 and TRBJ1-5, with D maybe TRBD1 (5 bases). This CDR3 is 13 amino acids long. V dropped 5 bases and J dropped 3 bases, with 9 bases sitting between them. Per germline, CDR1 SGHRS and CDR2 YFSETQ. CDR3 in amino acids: CASSAGPNQPQHF. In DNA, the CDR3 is TGCGCCAGCAGTGCGGGGCCCAATCAGCCCCAGCATTTT. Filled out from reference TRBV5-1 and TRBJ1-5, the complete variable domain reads KAGVTQTPRYLIKTRGQQVTLSCSPISGHRSVSWYQQTPGQGLQFLFEYFSETQRNKGNFPGRFSGRQFSNSRSEMNVSTLELGDSALYLCASSAGPNQPQHFGDGTRLSIL.

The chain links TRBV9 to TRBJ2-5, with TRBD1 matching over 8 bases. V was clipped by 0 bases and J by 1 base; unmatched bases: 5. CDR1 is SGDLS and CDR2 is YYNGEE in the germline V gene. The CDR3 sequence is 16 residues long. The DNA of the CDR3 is TGTGCCAGCAGCGTAGCCGGACAGGGCGTCCAAGAGACCCAGTACTTC. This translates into CASSVAGQGVQETQYF. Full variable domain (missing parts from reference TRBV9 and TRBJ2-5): DSGVTQTPKHLITATGQRVTLRCSPRSGDLSVYWYQQSLDQGLQFLIQYYNGEERAKGNILERFSAQQFPDLHSELNLSSLELGDSALYFCASSVAGQGVQETQYFGPGTRLLVL.

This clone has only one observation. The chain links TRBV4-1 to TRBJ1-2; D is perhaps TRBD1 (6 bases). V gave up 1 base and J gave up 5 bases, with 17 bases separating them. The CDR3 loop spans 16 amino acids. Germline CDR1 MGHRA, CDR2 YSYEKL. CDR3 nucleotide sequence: TGCGCCAGCAGCCAAGGGTACAGGGCAGGCGAATATGGCTACACCTTC. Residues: CASSQGYRAGEYGYTF.

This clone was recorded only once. The DNA for the CDR3 is TGTGCCAGCAGACCGGGACTAGCGAGATACGAGCAGTACTTC. Translating gives CASRPGLARYEQYF. The chain couples TRBV27 to TRBJ2-7, with 10 bases that match TRBD2. This CDR3 has 14 residues. Germline V gene data show CDR1 as MNHEY and CDR2 as SMNVEV (reference sequence). Trimming cost V 6 bases and J 4 bases; bases outside gene matches: 6.